This note documents a single T cell receptor beta chain sequence. The antigen it recognizes is unknown. No much larger clone exists at a distance of one base, and base qualities are not known. The library was made by the immunoSEQ multiplex PCR assay. TCRdb limited this immuneACCESS table to in-frame rearrangements with V and J called. A share of clones is missing; checked studies link under half to unresolved V genes, and the rest is unexplained. The sample table holds 55,000 to 85,000 clones, of which about nine tenths were seen once. The ten largest clones capture around 1.5% of the sample. The record originates from a study of T cell changes during pregnancy in multiple sclerosis (dated by TCRdb to between 2018 and 2021). Notes on the research overall: Changes in the T cell repertoire over the course of pregnancy were examined in this study in women with multiple sclerosis.

V is clipped by 4 bases and J by 7 bases, and the sequence between their germline boundaries is 16 bases long. The germline V gene encodes CDR1 MGHRA and CDR2 YSYEKL. The CDR3 has 15 amino acids, counting the end cysteine and phenylalanine. Only the CDR3 DNA is retained, 45 bases long and in frame from the first base. The specimen was peripheral blood, collected in the third trimester of pregnancy. This sequence was found in a female donor with multiple sclerosis, enrolled in a pregnancy study. The chain employs TRBV4-1 and TRBJ1-4; no D gene call is confident. The CDR3 is CASSLGSTMGEKLFF. The DNA sequence reads TGCGCCAGCAGCCTCGGCTCGACAATGGGTGAAAAACTGTTTTTT.